The clone carrying this T cell receptor (beta chain) was observed at least ten times. Its matching antigen is unknown. CD4+CD45RO+CD25- cells were isolated as memory CD4+ T cells. Study-wide results and caveats: Whole repertoires were not studied in the larger cohort, only one V-J beta rearrangement.

Trimming cost V 5 bases and J 4 bases, with 18 bases left between them. The CDR3 totals 16 residues. Germline V gene lookup returns CDR1 MGHRA and CDR2 YSYEKL. TCRdb ran MiXCR on the 5' RACE reads and lists one entry per CDR3 protein. Here the sample spans 8,000 or so distinct CDR3 sequences, roughly 36% being singletons. This receptor was identified in a female donor with breast cancer. Material: tumor-infiltrating memory CD4+ T cells sorted from the breast tumor. Subset: memory CD4+ T cells, CD4+CD45RO+CD25-. The chain couples TRBV4-1 to TRBJ1-3; D remains unclear. CDR3 sequence reads: CASSDLGGGLGNTIYF. CDR3 nucleotide sequence: TGCGCCAGCAGCGACCTTGGTGGAGGGCTCGGAAACACCATATATTTT.